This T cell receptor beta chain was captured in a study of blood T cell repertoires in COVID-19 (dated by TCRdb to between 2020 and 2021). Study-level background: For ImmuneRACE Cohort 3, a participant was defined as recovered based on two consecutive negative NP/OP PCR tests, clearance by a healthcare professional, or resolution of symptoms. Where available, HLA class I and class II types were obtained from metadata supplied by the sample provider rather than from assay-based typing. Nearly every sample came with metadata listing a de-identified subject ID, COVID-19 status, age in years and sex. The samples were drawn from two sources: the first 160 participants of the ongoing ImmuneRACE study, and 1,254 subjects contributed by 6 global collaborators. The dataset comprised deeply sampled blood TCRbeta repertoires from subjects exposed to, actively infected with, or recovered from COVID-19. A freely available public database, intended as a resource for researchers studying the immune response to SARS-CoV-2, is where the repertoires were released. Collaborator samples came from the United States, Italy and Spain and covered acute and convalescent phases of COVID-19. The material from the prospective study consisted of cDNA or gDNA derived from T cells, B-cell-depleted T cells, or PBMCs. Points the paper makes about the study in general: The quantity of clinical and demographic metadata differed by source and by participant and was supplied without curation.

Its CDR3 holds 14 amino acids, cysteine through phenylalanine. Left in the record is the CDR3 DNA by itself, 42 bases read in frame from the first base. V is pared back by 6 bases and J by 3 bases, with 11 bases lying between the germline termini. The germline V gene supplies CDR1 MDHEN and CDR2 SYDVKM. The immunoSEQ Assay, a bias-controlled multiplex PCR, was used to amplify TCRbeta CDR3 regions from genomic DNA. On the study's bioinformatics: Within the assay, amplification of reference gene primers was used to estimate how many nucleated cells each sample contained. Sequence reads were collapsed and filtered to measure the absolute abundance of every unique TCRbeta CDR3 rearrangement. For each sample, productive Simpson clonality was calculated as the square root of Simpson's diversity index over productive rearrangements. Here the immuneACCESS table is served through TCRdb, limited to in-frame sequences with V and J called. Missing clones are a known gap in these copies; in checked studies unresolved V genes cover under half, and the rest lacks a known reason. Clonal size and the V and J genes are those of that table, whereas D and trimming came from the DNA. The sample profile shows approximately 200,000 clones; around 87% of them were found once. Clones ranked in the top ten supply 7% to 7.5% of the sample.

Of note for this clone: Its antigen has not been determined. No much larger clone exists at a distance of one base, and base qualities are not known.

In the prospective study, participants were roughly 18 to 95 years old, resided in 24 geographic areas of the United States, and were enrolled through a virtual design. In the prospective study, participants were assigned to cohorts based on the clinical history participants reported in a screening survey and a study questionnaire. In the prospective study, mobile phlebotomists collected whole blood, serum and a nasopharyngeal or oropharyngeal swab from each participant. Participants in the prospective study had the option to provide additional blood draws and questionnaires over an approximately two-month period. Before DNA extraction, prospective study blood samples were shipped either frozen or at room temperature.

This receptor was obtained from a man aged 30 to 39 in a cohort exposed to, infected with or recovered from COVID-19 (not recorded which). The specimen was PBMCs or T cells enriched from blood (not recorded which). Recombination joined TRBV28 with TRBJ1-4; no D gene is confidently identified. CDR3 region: CASRESSANEKLFF. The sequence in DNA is TGTGCCAGCAGAGAATCTTCGGCTAATGAAAAACTGTTTTTT.